The 21 T cell receptor beta chains below all came from one sample that was sequenced in a study of response to subunit inactivated influenza vaccine. Each CDR3 protein gets one entry after TCRdb re-called the RT-PCR reads with MiXCR. The sample gives around 600,000 distinct CDR3 sequences, about 11% of which show up once; about 11% is in the top ten. These data are also associated with another study on T cells expressing NK-cell markers. That paper notes: 5'RACE template switching with UMIs produced the TCR beta cDNA.

The specimen was PBMCs from blood, collected on the day of vaccination. The receptors originated from a man in his forties or fifties who received an inactivated influenza vaccine.

This clonotype was found many times. One junction end does not reproduce the germline sequence, and a read error may be involved. This chain connects TRBV12-3 or TRBV12-4 to TRBJ1-2, with a possible D match to TRBD1 (5 bases). CDR3 length: 13 residues. The CDR3 nucleotides read TGCGCCAGCAGCTTGGACAATAACTATGGCTACACCTTC. It is translated as CASSLDNNYGYTF.

V gene TRBV9 combines with J gene TRBJ2-6; D is ambiguous. The CDR3 has 15 residues. The V end was cut by 2 bases, the J end by 0 bases, with 6 bases between. Germline V gives CDR1 SGDLS, CDR2 YYNGEE. The CDR3 DNA is TGTGCCAGCAGCGTGGGAACCTCTGGGGCCAACGTCCTGACTTTC. Amino acids: CASSVGTSGANVLTF. Full variable domain (remainder filled in from reference TRBV9 and TRBJ2-6): DSGVTQTPKHLITATGQRVTLRCSPRSGDLSVYWYQQSLDQGLQFLIQYYNGEERAKGNILERFSAQQFPDLHSELNLSSLELGDSALYFCASSVGTSGANVLTFGAGSRLTVL.

The chain uses TRBV5-6 and TRBJ2-3; 8 bases map to TRBD2. CDR1 and CDR2 from the germline V gene are SGHDT and YYEEEE. V shed 0 bases, J shed 0 bases, and the junction held 3 bases outside the gene matches. The CDR3 runs to 16 residues. CDR3 in amino acids: CASSLGTSRSTDTQYF. CDR3 nucleotides: TGTGCCAGCAGCTTGGGGACTAGCCGGAGCACAGATACGCAGTATTTT.

This clonotype was counted many times. The chain is built from TRBV12-3 or TRBV12-4 and TRBJ2-7; 10 bases match TRBD2. After removal of 5 bases from V and 5 bases from J, the junction contained 9 bases not matched to a gene. The CDR3 totals 15 residues. The CDR3 DNA reads as TGTGCCAGCAGTCCGATGAGCGGGGGGGTCCACGAGCAGTACTTC. Its translation is CASSPMSGGVHEQYF.

This sequence joins TRBV18 and TRBJ2-1; a weak D match, TRBD1 (6 bases). The CDR3 contains 12 residues. V was pared by 3 bases and J by 9 bases, with 9 bases between. Germline CDR1 and CDR2: KGHSH and LQKENI. CDR3 DNA: TGTGCCAGCTCACCGGACAGTTCTGAGCAGTTCTTC. Protein sequence: CASSPDSSEQFF.

This clonotype was counted between two and nine times. This chain uses TRBV13 with TRBJ2-7; D may be TRBD1 or TRBD2 (5 bases each). Germline lookup yields CDR1 PRHDT and CDR2 FYEKMQ (reference sequence). V lost 4 bases, J lost 3 bases, and 16 bases lay in between. This CDR3 region has 15 residues. As DNA, the CDR3 is TGTGCCAGCAGCTCCAAAGGGACCCTCATCTACGAGCAGTACTTC. It translates to CASSSKGTLIYEQYF.

This chain links TRBV20-1 with TRBJ2-5; no firm D call. Trimming left V 6 bases short and J 2 bases short, with 10 bases between. Germline CDR1 is DFQATT and CDR2 is SNEGSKA (reference sequence). This CDR3 has 12 residues. The DNA for the CDR3 is TGCAGTGCGAGGTGGTTTCAAGAGACCCAGTACTTC. This sequence encodes CSARWFQETQYF.

This clonotype showed up just a few times. CDR3 sequence: CASSWIGDTDTQYF. The CDR3 nucleotides are TGCGCCAGCAGCTGGATCGGGGACACAGATACGCAGTATTTT. The chain uses TRBV5-1 and TRBJ2-3, with D possibly TRBD2 on 5 matching bases. Trimming stripped 3 bases from V and 2 bases from J, with 10 bases between. Germline V CDR1 and CDR2: SGHRS, YFSETQ. This CDR3 region has 14 residues. The variable domain in full, completed from reference TRBV5-1 and TRBJ2-3, reads KAGVTQTPRYLIKTRGQQVTLSCSPISGHRSVSWYQQTPGQGLQFLFEYFSETQRNKGNFPGRFSGRQFSNSRSEMNVSTLELGDSALYLCASSWIGDTDTQYFGPGTRLTVL.

This clonotype was observed a few times. This chain uses TRBV6-2 or TRBV6-3 with TRBJ2-2; possibly TRBD1 for D (5 bases). The CDR3 sequence is 11 residues long. Germline assignment: CDR1 MNHEY and CDR2 SVGEGT. V gave up 7 bases and J gave up 6 bases, with 6 bases separating them. CDR3 sequence (DNA): TGTGCCAGCATACAGGCCGGGGAGCTGTTTTTT. Residues: CASIQAGELFF.

This clonotype appeared a single time. This chain connects TRBV5-6 to TRBJ2-5; D may be TRBD1 (6 bases). CDR3 length equals 14 residues. Trimming pared 6 bases from V and 5 bases from J, leaving 17 bases between. Germline V gene data show CDR1 as SGHDT and CDR2 as YYEEEE. The CDR3, as DNA: TGTGCCAGCACCTTAGGGCAGGGGCTGGAGACCCAGTACTTC. Translating it yields CASTLGQGLETQYF.

This chain joins TRBV7-8 and TRBJ1-6; D unclear. This CDR3 contains 14 residues. The germline gives CDR1 SGHVS, CDR2 FQNEAQ. Trimming removed 4 bases from V and 7 bases from J, with 11 bases in between. In nucleotides, the CDR3 is TGTGCCAGCAGCTCCTGGGGTGTAAATTCACCCCTCCACTTT. Encoded protein: CASSSWGVNSPLHF.

The V call is TRBV29-1, the J call TRBJ2-7; 9 bases map to TRBD1. Germline V gene data show CDR1 as SQVTM and CDR2 as ANQGSEA. V shed 3 bases, J shed 3 bases, and the junction held 12 bases outside the gene matches. CDR3 length equals 16 residues. The CDR3 spells CSVEGGSGQGIYEQYF. CDR3 bases: TGCAGCGTTGAGGGAGGCTCGGGACAGGGAATCTACGAGCAGTACTTC.

V gene TRBV12-3 or TRBV12-4 combines with J gene TRBJ2-1; TRBD2 matches at 12 bases. CDR3 size: 18 residues. V shed 6 bases and J 0 bases; nucleotides not matched to a gene: 9. This CDR3 reads CASSPGTSGRSSYNEQFF. The CDR3 bases are TGTGCCAGCAGCCCCGGGACTAGCGGGCGAAGCTCCTACAATGAGCAGTTCTTC.

The chain carries TRBV20-1 and TRBJ1-1; 10 bases are shared with TRBD1. This CDR3 is 17 amino acids long. CDR1 and CDR2 (germline): DFQATT, SNEGSKA (reference sequence). Trimming removed 2 bases from V and 0 bases from J; junction bases left unmatched: 9. In nucleotides, the CDR3 is TGCAGTGCTAGATCCCACCCGGGACAGGGGATGAACACTGAAGCTTTCTTT. Its protein product is CSARSHPGQGMNTEAFF.

This clonotype was detected a few times. The gene calls are TRBV4-1 and TRBJ2-2; maybe TRBD1 (6 bases). Germline CDR1 reads MGHRA; CDR2 reads YSYEKL. The length of the CDR3 is 16 residues. Trimming took off 2 bases at V and 0 bases at J, with 10 bases between the two ends. The CDR3 sequence is CASSQRQAPNTGELFF. In DNA form, the CDR3 reads TGCGCCAGCAGCCAAAGACAGGCCCCGAACACCGGGGAGCTGTTTTTT.

The chain couples TRBV6-2 or TRBV6-3 to TRBJ2-5; 9 bases agree with TRBD1. The CDR3 extends over 19 amino acids. Germline values: CDR1 MNHEY, CDR2 SVGEGT. The V segment lost 4 bases and the J segment 1 base; nucleotides outside the gene matches: 16. In nucleotides, the CDR3 is TGTGCCAGCAGTTCGCTACTGGGTAACAGGGGGCAGAGCCAAGAGACCCAGTACTTC. Translating it yields CASSSLLGNRGQSQETQYF.

This clonotype was counted a few times. Here the CDR3 reads CASSQDTRDRSTDTQYF. CDR3 DNA: TGTGCCAGCAGCCAAGATACCCGCGACAGGAGCACAGATACGCAGTATTTT. The chain links TRBV3-1 to TRBJ2-3; possibly TRBD1 for D (6 bases). This CDR3 is built from 17 residues. V was clipped by 0 bases and J by 0 bases, with 13 bases between them. CDR1 LGHDT and CDR2 YNNKEL come from the germline V gene (reference sequence).

In this sample, this clonotype turned up a few times. CDR3 sequence (DNA): TGCAGTGCTCTTGCTTCAGGGTCGGTTCAGCCCCAGCATTTT. It specifies CSALASGSVQPQHF. The chain is built from TRBV20-1 and TRBJ1-5; D perhaps matches TRBD1 (5 bases). Trimming stripped 5 bases from V and 6 bases from J, with 17 bases between. The germline CDR1 and CDR2 sequences are DFQATT and SNEGSKA (reference sequence). CDR3 length: 14 amino acids.

This clonotype has only a few counts. The rearrangement links TRBV4-1 to TRBJ2-7; perhaps D is TRBD1 or TRBD2 (5 bases each). The CDR3 spans 15 residues. The germline V gene has CDR1 MGHRA and CDR2 YSYEKL. V lost 4 bases to trimming and J lost 2 bases, with 15 bases between them. The CDR3 protein is CASSLFGTGTYEQYF. CDR3 nucleotide sequence: TGCGCCAGCAGCCTCTTTGGGACCGGAACCTACGAGCAGTACTTC.

This clonotype rates as medium-sized (0.01 to 0.1%). The V gene is TRBV7-2, the J gene TRBJ2-3, with 12 nucleotides matching TRBD2. The trim removed 3 bases at V and 7 bases at J, leaving 11 bases unmatched. This CDR3 has 17 amino acids. Germline assignment: CDR1 SGHTA and CDR2 FQGNSA. Here the CDR3 DNA reads TGTGCCAGCAGCTTTGGCGTGAAGACTAGCGGGAGAAATACGCAGTATTTT. It codes for CASSFGVKTSGRNTQYF.

The J gene is TRBJ2-2, the V gene TRBV6-2 or TRBV6-3; 12 nucleotides align to TRBD1. The V gene end was trimmed by 7 bases and the J gene end by 7 bases; junction bases not matched to a gene: 7. The CDR3 is 15 amino acids. Germline-derived CDR1 and CDR2 are MNHEY and SVGEGT. CDR3 loop: CASNPGQGAGGELFF. The CDR3 region has the DNA TGTGCCAGCAACCCGGGACAGGGGGCCGGCGGGGAGCTGTTTTTT.